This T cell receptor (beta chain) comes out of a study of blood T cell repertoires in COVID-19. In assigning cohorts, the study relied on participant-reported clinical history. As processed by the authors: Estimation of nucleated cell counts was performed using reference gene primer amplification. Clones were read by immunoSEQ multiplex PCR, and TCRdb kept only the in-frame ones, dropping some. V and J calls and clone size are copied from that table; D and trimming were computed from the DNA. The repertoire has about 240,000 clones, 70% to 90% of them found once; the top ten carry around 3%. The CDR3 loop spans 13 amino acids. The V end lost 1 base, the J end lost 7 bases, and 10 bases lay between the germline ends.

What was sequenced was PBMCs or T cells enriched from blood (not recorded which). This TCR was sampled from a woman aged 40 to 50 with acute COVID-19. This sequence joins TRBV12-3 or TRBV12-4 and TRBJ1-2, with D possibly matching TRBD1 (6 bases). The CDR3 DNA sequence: TGTGCCAGCAGTTTAGGCAGGGGTCTTGGCTACACCTTC. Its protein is CASSLGRGLGYTF.